Shown below are 9 T cell receptor beta chains from a single sample sequenced in a study of T cells after yellow fever vaccination. TCRdb reanalysed the 5' RACE reads using MiXCR and keeps one entry per CDR3 protein. The sample yields 300,000 to 400,000 distinct CDR3 sequences, less than 9.5% seen once. Sequenced material: PBMCs, taken more than 35 days after the first yellow fever vaccination. The receptors stem from a man between 18 and 35 years old who received the YFV17D yellow fever vaccine.

This clonotype has more than one count but fewer than ten. The gene calls are TRBV7-2 and TRBJ2-3; 8 nucleotides agree with TRBD2. The V and J ends lost 0 bases and 0 bases, in that order; junction bases with no gene match: 8. Germline-derived CDR1 and CDR2 are SGHTA and FQGNSA. The CDR3 is 18 amino acids. CDR3 in amino acids: CASSLAGAASGSTDTQYF. In DNA, the CDR3 is TGTGCCAGCAGCTTAGCGGGAGCCGCTAGCGGGAGCACAGATACGCAGTATTTT.

The chain joins TRBV5-1 to TRBJ1-6, with TRBD1 matching 7 bases. In germline, CDR1 is SGHRS, CDR2 YFSETQ. The CDR3 spans 16 residues. V lost 4 bases and J lost 8; bases outside the gene matches: 12. CDR3 in amino acids: CASSPGTGQTYSPLHF. Here the CDR3 DNA reads TGCGCCAGCAGCCCCGGGACGGGACAGACCTATTCACCCCTCCACTTT.

This clonotype has a count of ten or more. The CDR3 DNA reads TGTGCCAGCAGCTTCGGCGGGGGACAAGAGACCCAGTACTTC. Translation gives CASSFGGGQETQYF. This sequence joins TRBV7-9 and TRBJ2-5; 7 bases agree with TRBD2. Trimming cost V 3 bases and J 2 bases; bases outside gene matches: 3. This CDR3 spans 14 amino acids. Looked up from germline, CDR1 is SEHNR and CDR2 is FQNEAQ (reference sequence).

This clonotype has only a few counts. The V call is TRBV7-2, the J call TRBJ1-6; 7 bases align to TRBD1. CDR1 and CDR2 from the germline V gene are SGHTA and FQGNSA. V gave up 4 bases and J gave up 9 bases; unmatched junction bases: 12. The CDR3 is 16 amino acids. CDR3 in DNA: TGTGCCAGCAGCTCCCCTGAGACAGGGAAAGGTTCACCCCTCCACTTT. It translates to CASSSPETGKGSPLHF. Full variable domain (missing parts from reference TRBV7-2 and TRBJ1-6): GAGVSQSPSNKVTEKGKDVELRCDPISGHTALYWYRQSLGQGLEFLIYFQGNSAPDKSGLPSDRFSAERTGGSVSTLTIQRTQQEDSAVYLCASSSPETGKGSPLHFGNGTRLTVT.

The rearrangement uses TRBV10-3 and TRBJ2-3; D is possibly TRBD1 (6 bases). The germline V gene has CDR1 ENHRY and CDR2 SYGVKD. The CDR3 sequence is 16 residues long. Trimming pared 5 bases from V and 0 bases from J, leaving 15 bases between. The CDR3 sequence: CAISPGDTLSTDTQYF. DNA of the CDR3: TGTGCCATCAGTCCCGGGGACACCCTCAGCACAGATACGCAGTATTTT.

The sample holds many counts of this clonotype. V usage is TRBV9 and J usage is TRBJ1-2; D unclear. The CDR3 sequence is 15 residues long. Germline-derived CDR1 and CDR2 are SGDLS and YYNGEE. V lost 0 bases, J lost 6 bases, and 15 bases lay in between. CDR3 nucleotide sequence: TGTGCCAGCAGCGTAGCAGAAGCAGGCTGGAATGGCTACACCTTC. It specifies CASSVAEAGWNGYTF.

The chain recombines TRBV2 with TRBJ1-5, with unresolved D. Trimming shortened V by 4 bases and J by 4 bases, and 8 bases separated the two germline ends. The length of the CDR3 is 13 residues. CDR1 and CDR2 (germline): SNHLY, FYNNEI. The CDR3 nucleotides are TGTGCCAGCAGTGTCCAGCCAAATCAGCCCCAGCATTTT. Translation gives CASSVQPNQPQHF.

The gene calls are TRBV7-2 and TRBJ2-2; D not resolved. V was cut by 1 base and J by 6 bases, with 6 bases left in between. CDR3 size: 13 residues. Germline V CDR1 and CDR2: SGHTA, FQGNSA. CDR3 protein: CASSLVKSGELFF. CDR3 DNA: TGTGCCAGCAGCTTAGTCAAATCCGGGGAGCTGTTTTTT.

The chain couples TRBV18 to TRBJ2-1; TRBD1 is a possible D gene (7 bases). The CDR3 covers 16 residues. V lost 0 bases and J 6 bases, leaving 15 bases between the germline ends. From germline, CDR1 is KGHSH and CDR2 LQKENI. The CDR3 sequence is CASSPPQGGWGNEQFF. CDR3 nucleotide sequence: TGTGCCAGCTCACCACCGCAGGGGGGTTGGGGCAATGAGCAGTTCTTC.